These 30 T cell receptor beta chains were sequenced from one sample in a study of breast tumors, draining lymph nodes, adjacent tissues. MiXCR, run by TCRdb on the multiplex PCR reads, gives a single entry per CDR3 protein. The sample holds fewer than 250,000 distinct CDR3 sequences, roughly 32% seen once. Breast cancer patients provided tissue from their axillary draining lymph nodes. Sample: axillary lymph node tissue. These TCRs come from a female donor with breast cancer. Some clones in this sample may be carry-over from other donors' samples.

This clonotype occurred many times. The V and J genes are TRBV5-6 and TRBJ2-7, with 7 bases matching TRBD2. The V segment lost 4 bases and the J segment 3 bases; nucleotides outside the gene matches: 1. The CDR3 spans 12 residues. Germline V gene sequence: CDR1 SGHDT, CDR2 YYEEEE. The CDR3 is CASSPGGYEQYF. The CDR3 nucleotides are TGTGCCAGCAGCCCGGGGGGCTACGAGCAGTACTTC.

This clonotype was recorded many times. The chain uses TRBV7-8 and TRBJ2-3; 14 bases line up with TRBD2. CDR3 length equals 17 residues. The germline V gene has CDR1 SGHVS and CDR2 FQNEAQ. With V trimmed by 5 bases and J by 6 bases, 10 bases remained unmatched. DNA of the CDR3: TGTGCCAGCAGCAAGACTAGCGGGAGGGCCGCAGCCGATACGCAGTATTTT. Its translation is CASSKTSGRAAADTQYF.

The rearrangement links TRBV12-3 or TRBV12-4 to TRBJ2-5; 8 nucleotides align to TRBD1. The CDR3 has 14 residues. Here the CDR3 DNA reads TGTGCTAGTGGTAAACAGGGGGAGATAGAGACCCAGTACTTC. Translation gives CASGKQGEIETQYF.

This clonotype was found many times. This chain uses TRBV20-1 with TRBJ2-3, with 10 bases identical to TRBD2. Germline V gene data show CDR1 as DFQATT and CDR2 as SNEGSKA (reference sequence). The trim removed 0 bases at V and 3 bases at J, leaving 9 bases unmatched. This CDR3 region has 17 residues. The CDR3, as DNA: TGCAGTGCTAGAGATGTTCTAGCGGGAGAAGGAACAGATACGCAGTATTTT. It is translated as CSARDVLAGEGTDTQYF.

This clonotype was observed a handful of times. The CDR3 DNA reads as TGTGCCAGCAGCCTGGCGGGGACTCCGCGGGAGACCCAGTACTTC. Its protein is CASSLAGTPRETQYF. The rearrangement links TRBV3-1 to TRBJ2-5; a weak D match, TRBD2 (6 bases). The V gene lost 4 bases and the J gene lost 5 bases, with 17 bases spanning the gap. Germline CDR1 LGHDT, CDR2 YNNKEL (reference sequence). CDR3 length: 15 amino acids.

This clonotype was counted at least ten times. The chain combines TRBV3-1 with TRBJ1-2, with 9 bases identical to TRBD1. The CDR3 totals 17 residues. The germline gives CDR1 LGHDT, CDR2 YNNKEL (reference sequence). J lost 6 bases, V lost 0 bases, and 11 bases had no gene match. CDR3 DNA sequence: TGTGCCAGCAGCCAAGAATTTGACAGGGGGGCCAGAGATGGCTACACCTTC. It yields the protein CASSQEFDRGARDGYTF.

This clonotype was seen at least ten times. V gene TRBV18 combines with J gene TRBJ1-6; 9 bases align to TRBD1. The CDR3 consists of 14 residues. Per the germline V gene, CDR1 is KGHSH and CDR2 is LQKENI. V dropped 3 bases and J dropped 9; count of bases not matched to a gene: 3. In DNA, the CDR3 is TGTGCCAGCTCACCCGACAGGGGGAGTTCACCCCTCCACTTT. Its protein is CASSPDRGSSPLHF.

This clonotype was recorded many times. The chain joins TRBV7-6 to TRBJ2-1, with D possibly TRBD2 on 5 matching bases. Trimming took off 4 bases at V and 6 bases at J, with 13 bases between the two ends. This CDR3 contains 14 residues. Germline V gives CDR1 SGHVS, CDR2 FNYEAQ. The CDR3 protein is CASSSIAEGNEQFF. The CDR3 nucleotides read TGTGCCAGCAGCTCGATTGCCGAGGGCAATGAGCAGTTCTTC. Drawing the rest from reference TRBV7-6 and TRBJ2-1, the complete variable domain is GAGVSQSPRYKVTKRGQDVALRCDPISGHVSLYWYRQALGQGPEFLTYFNYEAQQDKSGLPNDRFSAERPEGSISTLTIQRTEQRDSAMYRCASSSIAEGNEQFFGPGTRLTVL.

This clonotype occurred many times. The chain uses TRBV7-9 and TRBJ2-3; a possible D gene is TRBD1 (6 bases). CDR1 SEHNR and CDR2 FQNEAQ come from the germline V gene (reference sequence). The CDR3 runs 17 residues. Trimming pared 5 bases from V and 5 bases from J, leaving 23 bases between. CDR3 in DNA: TGTGCCAGCAGCATGCACCCCGGGACACCAAGAGGAGATACGCAGTATTTT. Translation: CASSMHPGTPRGDTQYF.

This clonotype came up many times. This rearrangement joins TRBV5-6 to TRBJ2-3, with D perhaps given as TRBD1 or TRBD2 (5 bases each). V lost 3 bases, J lost 6 bases, and 11 bases lay in between. The CDR3 is made up of 13 amino acids. From germline, CDR1 is SGHDT and CDR2 YYEEEE. CDR3 bases: TGTGCCAGCAGCTGGGGGTCGGTCGATACGCAGTATTTT. This encodes CASSWGSVDTQYF.

This clonotype was found a few times. The chain carries TRBV5-1 and TRBJ2-5; TRBD1 might be the D (5 bases). CDR3 length: 13 amino acids. CDR1 is SGHRS, CDR2 YFSETQ, per germline. The V end lost 5 bases, the J end lost 7 bases, and 15 bases lay between the germline ends. CDR3 DNA: TGCGCCAGCAGGGCGGCCAGGGAAGGGACCCAGTACTTC. This codes for CASRAAREGTQYF.

The chain couples TRBV4-3 to TRBJ1-5, with TRBD1 matching 7 bases. The DNA end is more similar to TRBJ2-3, so the J call may be wrong. The CDR3 is 15 amino acids. CDR1 and CDR2 (germline): LGHNA, YSLEER. The CDR3 nucleotides are TGCGCCAGCAGCCAGGAGAGGGGACAGAATCAGCCCCAGTATTTT. Its translation: CASSQERGQNQPQYF.

This clonotype was observed at least ten times. The gene calls are TRBV5-5 and TRBJ1-5, with TRBD1 as a possible D gene (5 bases). The CDR3 totals 17 residues. Trimming stripped 2 bases from V and 3 bases from J, with 18 bases between. The germline V gene has CDR1 SGHKS and CDR2 YYEKEE (reference sequence). This chain's CDR3 is CASSFRQRQRDNQPQHF. Written as DNA, the CDR3 is TGTGCCAGCAGCTTCCGACAGAGGCAGAGGGACAATCAGCCCCAGCATTTT.

Comment on this clonotype: The CDR3 end shows no conserved phenylalanine or tryptophan, and so a read error is likely. The limits of the CDR3 on the DNA are not certain, so only TCRdb's listed CDR3 is given. The rearrangement uses TRBV30 and TRBJ2-6; the listed D gene, TRBD2, was not tested against the DNA. The germline CDR1 and CDR2 sequences are GTSNPN and SVGIG (reference sequence). Both ends counted, the CDR3 spans 9 residues. CDR3 loop: CAWSQRVDT.

The chain links TRBV12-3 or TRBV12-4 to TRBJ1-2, with D perhaps TRBD1 (5 bases). The CDR3 sequence is 16 residues long. With 3 bases removed from V and 7 bases from J, the gap between germline ends came to 21 bases. The CDR3 spells CASSLLAGTGTPGYTF. The CDR3, as DNA: TGTGCCAGCAGTTTGCTAGCGGGGACTGGTACTCCTGGCTACACCTTC.

Ten or more counts support this clonotype. A read error may explain this, as a much larger clone is one base away. This chain connects TRBV20-1 to TRBJ2-7; the match to TRBD2 covers 10 bases. CDR1 and CDR2 (germline): DFQATT, SNEGSKA (reference sequence). The CDR3 totals 14 residues. CDR3 residues: CSARGLASSSEQYF. The CDR3 bases are TGCAGTGCTAGGGGACTAGCGTCCTCCTCCGAGCAGTACTTC.

This clonotype has at least ten counts. J is TRBJ1-1 and V is TRBV7-2, with a possible D match to TRBD1 (5 bases). V was clipped by 2 bases and J by 5 bases, with 6 bases between them. This CDR3 has 12 residues. Germline CDR1 is SGHTA and CDR2 is FQGNSA. CDR3: CASSLWGTEAFF. In DNA form, the CDR3 reads TGTGCCAGCAGCTTATGGGGGACTGAAGCTTTCTTT.

Regarding this clonotype: This may arise from a read error, as a much more abundant clone is one base away. The chain joins TRBV14 to TRBJ2-1; 8 bases are a match to TRBD1. This CDR3 region has 14 residues. Germline-derived CDR1 and CDR2 are SGHDN and FVKESK. CDR3 protein: CASSRQGSHNEQSF. CDR3 bases: TGTGCCAGCAGCCGACAGGGGTCCCACAATGAGCAGTCCTTC.

About this clonotype: No DNA is shown, since the ends of the CDR3 on it are uncertain; the CDR3 is the one TCRdb lists. The chain couples TRBV24-1 to TRBJ1-5; the table's D call of TRBD1 was not tested on the DNA. CDR1 is KGHDR, CDR2 SFDVKD, per germline. The CDR3 region is 22 residues in length, termini included. The CDR3 region is CATSDGGDRAVRAVLRAGHQHF.

This clonotype was recorded many times. The V and J genes are TRBV29-1 and TRBJ2-3, with TRBD1 matching 9 bases. The CDR3 has 17 residues. Germline V lookup: CDR1 SQVTM, CDR2 ANQGSEA. The J segment lost 2 bases and the V segment lost 3 bases, leaving 12 bases of the junction unmatched. The CDR3 nucleotides read TGCAGCGTTGAGGAGGGGAGTTGGGACAGGGACACAGATACGCAGTATTTT. Protein product: CSVEEGSWDRDTDTQYF.

This clonotype has a count of ten or more. CDR3 protein: CASSAYVVGRADTQYF. The CDR3 DNA sequence: TGTGCCAGCAGCGCATATGTCGTGGGCAGGGCAGATACGCAGTATTTT. J is TRBJ2-3 and V is TRBV5-4; tentatively, D is TRBD1 (5 bases). V dropped 4 bases and J dropped 4 bases, with 19 bases sitting between them. Germline V gene sequence: CDR1 SGHNT, CDR2 YYREEE (reference sequence). CDR3 size: 16 residues.

This clonotype has ten or more counts. V and J are TRBV6-5 and TRBJ1-2, with D tentatively TRBD1 (5 bases). CDR1 MNHEY and CDR2 SVGAGI come from the germline V gene. Deletions cut 0 bases from V and 3 bases from J, with 11 bases between. The CDR3 has 15 residues. The CDR3 region is CASSYSGADYYGYTF. In nucleotides, the CDR3 is TGTGCCAGCAGTTACTCCGGGGCGGATTACTATGGCTACACCTTC.

In this sample, this clonotype turned up many times. V is TRBV3-1 and J is TRBJ2-7, with a tentative D call TRBD2 (5 bases). Germline V lookup: CDR1 LGHDT, CDR2 YNNKEL (reference sequence). V shed 1 base and J shed 3 bases, with 7 bases lying between them. The CDR3 sequence is 13 residues long. The CDR3, as DNA: TGTGCCAGCAGCCAAGGAGGGATCTACGAGCAGTACTTC. Translating it yields CASSQGGIYEQYF.

This chain links TRBV19 with TRBJ1-4; D call uncertain. Trimming stripped 7 bases from V and 8 bases from J, with 14 bases between. This CDR3 is built from 13 residues. Germline values: CDR1 LNHDA, CDR2 SQIVND (reference sequence). This CDR3 reads CASKEERREKLFF. In DNA, the CDR3 is TGTGCCAGTAAGGAAGAACGACGAGAAAAACTGTTTTTT.

In this sample, this clonotype turned up many times. The chain uses TRBV5-1 and TRBJ2-3; 8 bases agree with TRBD1. This CDR3 comprises 16 residues. Germline lookup yields CDR1 SGHRS and CDR2 YFSETQ. V gave up 4 bases and J gave up 2 bases; unmatched junction bases: 9. The CDR3 protein is CASSPTRQGSTDTQYF. The CDR3 nucleotides are TGCGCCAGCAGCCCGACAAGACAGGGGTCCACAGATACGCAGTATTTT.

The chain employs TRBV6-2 or TRBV6-3 and TRBJ2-6, with unresolved D. Trimming pared 6 bases from V and 13 bases from J, leaving 4 bases between. CDR1 and CDR2 (germline): MNHEY, SVGEGT. This CDR3 is 9 amino acids long. The CDR3 is CASSEVLTF. CDR3 DNA: TGTGCCAGCAGCGAAGTCCTGACTTTC.

V is TRBV15 and J is TRBJ1-3; unclear D gene. V was shortened by 0 bases and J by 4 bases, with 7 bases between the two germline ends. Germline assignment: CDR1 LNHNV and CDR2 YYDKDF (reference sequence). There are 14 residues in the CDR3. The CDR3 coding sequence is TGTGCCACCAGCAGAGATCGAAGAGGAAACACCATATATTTT. It specifies CATSRDRRGNTIYF.

This clonotype has at least ten counts. The chain carries TRBV29-1 and TRBJ2-4; TRBD1 aligns across 8 bases. This CDR3 comprises 15 residues. J gave up 8 bases and V 1 base, and 10 bases lay outside the gene matches. CDR1 is SQVTM and CDR2 is ANQGSEA in the germline V gene. The CDR3 coding sequence is TGCAGCGTTGAAGGGGACAGGACGGGTAGGGACATTCAGTACTTC. Residues: CSVEGDRTGRDIQYF.

This clonotype came up many times. The chain employs TRBV5-4 and TRBJ1-6; 7 bases fit TRBD1. CDR1 and CDR2 from the germline V gene are SGHNT and YYREEE (reference sequence). The CDR3 sequence is 14 residues long. V lost 0 bases to trimming and J lost 8 bases; unmatched junction nucleotides: 2. CDR3 coding DNA: TGTGCCAGCAGCTTGGCAGGGGGGGATTCACCCCTCCACTTT. Its protein product is CASSLAGGDSPLHF. The complete variable domain, with remaining parts taken from reference TRBV5-4 and TRBJ1-6, reads ETGVTQSPTHLIKTRGQQVTLRCSSQSGHNTVSWYQQALGQGPQFIFQYYREEENGRGNFPPRFSGLQFPNYSSELNVNALELDDSALYLCASSLAGGDSPLHFGNGTRLTVT.

This clonotype was seen ten or more times. This rearrangement joins TRBV4-1 to TRBJ1-3; TRBD1 is a possible D gene (5 bases). Trimming removed 5 bases from V and 0 bases from J, with 8 bases in between. Germline loops: CDR1 MGHRA, CDR2 YSYEKL. This CDR3 region has 14 residues. The CDR3 DNA is TGCGCCAGCAGCTACAGGAGCTCTGGAAACACCATATATTTT. This sequence encodes CASSYRSSGNTIYF.